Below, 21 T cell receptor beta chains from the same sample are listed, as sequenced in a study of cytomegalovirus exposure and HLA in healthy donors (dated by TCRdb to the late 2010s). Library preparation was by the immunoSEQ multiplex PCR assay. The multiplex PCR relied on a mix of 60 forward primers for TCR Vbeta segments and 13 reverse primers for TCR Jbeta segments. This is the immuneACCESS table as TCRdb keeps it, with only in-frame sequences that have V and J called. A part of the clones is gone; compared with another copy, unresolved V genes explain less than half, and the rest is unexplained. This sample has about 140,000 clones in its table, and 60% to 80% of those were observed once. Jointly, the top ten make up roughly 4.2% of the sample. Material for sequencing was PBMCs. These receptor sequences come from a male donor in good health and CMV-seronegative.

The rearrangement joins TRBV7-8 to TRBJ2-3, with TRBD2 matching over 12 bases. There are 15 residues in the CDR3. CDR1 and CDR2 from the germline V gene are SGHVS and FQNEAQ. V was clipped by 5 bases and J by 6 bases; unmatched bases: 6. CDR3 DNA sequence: TGTGCCAGCAGCACCACTAGCGGGGGGTGGGATACGCAGTATTTT. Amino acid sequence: CASSTTSGGWDTQYF.

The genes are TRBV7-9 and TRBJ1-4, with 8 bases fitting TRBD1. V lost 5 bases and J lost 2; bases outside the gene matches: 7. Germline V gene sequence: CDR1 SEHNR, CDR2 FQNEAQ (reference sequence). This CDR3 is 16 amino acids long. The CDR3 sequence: CASSPLQGGTNEKLFF. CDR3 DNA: TGTGCCAGCAGCCCCCTACAGGGGGGCACTAATGAAAAACTGTTTTTT.

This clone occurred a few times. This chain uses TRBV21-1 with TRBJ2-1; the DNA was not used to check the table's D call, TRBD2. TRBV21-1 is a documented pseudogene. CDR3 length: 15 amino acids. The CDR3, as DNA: TGTGCCAGCAGCCAGCGCGCGCGTGTGTGGGATGAGCAGTTCTTC. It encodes CASSQRARVWDEQFF.

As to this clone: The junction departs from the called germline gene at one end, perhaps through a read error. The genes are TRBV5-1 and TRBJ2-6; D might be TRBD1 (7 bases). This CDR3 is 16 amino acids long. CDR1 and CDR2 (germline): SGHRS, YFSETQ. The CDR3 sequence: CASSRTGGAGANGLTF. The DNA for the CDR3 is TGCGCCAGCAGCAGGACAGGAGGGGCTGGGGCCAACGGCCTGACTTTC.

CDR3 residues: CASSQERQGWQYF. The CDR3 bases are TGCGCCAGCAGCCAAGAGAGACAGGGGTGGCAGTACTTC. The rearrangement joins TRBV4-3 to TRBJ2-5; 8 bases match TRBD1. The CDR3 totals 13 residues. V lost 0 bases, J lost 11 bases, and 5 bases stayed unmatched. In germline, CDR1 is LGHNA, CDR2 YSLEER.

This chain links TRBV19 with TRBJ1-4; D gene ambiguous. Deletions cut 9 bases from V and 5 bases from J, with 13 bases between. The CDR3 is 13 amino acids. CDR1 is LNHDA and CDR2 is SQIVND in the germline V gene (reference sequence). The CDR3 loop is CASCRRPNEKLFF. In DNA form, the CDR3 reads TGTGCCAGCTGCCGGAGACCGAATGAAAAACTGTTTTTT.

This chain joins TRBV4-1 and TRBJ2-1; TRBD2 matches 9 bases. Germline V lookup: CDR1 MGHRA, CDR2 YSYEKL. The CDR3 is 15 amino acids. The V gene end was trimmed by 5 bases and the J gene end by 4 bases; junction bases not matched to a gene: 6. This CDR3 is CASSVSGSRYNEQFF. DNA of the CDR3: TGCGCCAGCAGCGTTAGCGGGAGTCGGTACAATGAGCAGTTCTTC.

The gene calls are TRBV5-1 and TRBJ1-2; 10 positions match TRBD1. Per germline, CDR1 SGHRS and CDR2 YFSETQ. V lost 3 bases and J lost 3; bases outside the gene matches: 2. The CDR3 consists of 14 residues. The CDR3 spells CASSSGTGDYGYTF. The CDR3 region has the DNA TGCGCCAGCAGCTCCGGGACAGGGGACTATGGCTACACCTTC.

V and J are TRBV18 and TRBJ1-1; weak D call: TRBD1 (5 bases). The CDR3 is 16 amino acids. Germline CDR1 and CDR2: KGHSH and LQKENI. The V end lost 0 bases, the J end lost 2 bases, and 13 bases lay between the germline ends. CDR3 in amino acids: CASSPPVPGHNTEAFF. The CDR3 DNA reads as TGTGCCAGCTCACCACCGGTTCCAGGACACAACACTGAAGCTTTCTTT.

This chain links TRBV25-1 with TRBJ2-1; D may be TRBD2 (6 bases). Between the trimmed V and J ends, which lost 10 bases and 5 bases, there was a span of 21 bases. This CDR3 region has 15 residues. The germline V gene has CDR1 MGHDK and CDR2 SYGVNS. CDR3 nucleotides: TGTGCCACCCATTCTACTGGGACTTGGCACAATGAGCAGTTCTTC. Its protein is CATHSTGTWHNEQFF.

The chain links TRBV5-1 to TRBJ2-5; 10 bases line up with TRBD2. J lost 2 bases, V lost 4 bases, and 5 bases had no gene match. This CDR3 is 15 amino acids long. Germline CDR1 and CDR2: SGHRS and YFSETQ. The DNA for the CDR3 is TGCGCCAGCAGCGCCCCGGGACTAGCGCAAGAGACCCAGTACTTC. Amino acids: CASSAPGLAQETQYF.

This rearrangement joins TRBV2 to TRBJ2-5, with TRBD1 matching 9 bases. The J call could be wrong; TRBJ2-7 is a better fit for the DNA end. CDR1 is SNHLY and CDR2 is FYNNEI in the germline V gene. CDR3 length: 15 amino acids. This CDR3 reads CASSEGTGKGYEQYF. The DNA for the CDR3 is TGTGCCAGCAGTGAGGGGACAGGGAAAGGCTACGAGCAGTACTTC.

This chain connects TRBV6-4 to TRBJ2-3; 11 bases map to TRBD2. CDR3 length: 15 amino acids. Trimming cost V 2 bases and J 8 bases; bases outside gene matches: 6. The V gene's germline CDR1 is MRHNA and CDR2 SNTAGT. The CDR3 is CASSDVAGGRGTQYF. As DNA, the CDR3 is TGTGCCAGCAGTGACGTAGCGGGAGGGCGCGGTACGCAGTATTTT.

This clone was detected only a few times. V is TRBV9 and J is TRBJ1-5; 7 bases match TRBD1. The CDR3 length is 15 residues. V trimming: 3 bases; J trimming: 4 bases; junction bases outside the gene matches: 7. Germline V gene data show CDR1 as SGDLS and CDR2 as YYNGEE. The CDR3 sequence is CASSAGQSPNQPQHF. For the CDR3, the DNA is TGTGCCAGCAGCGCGGGACAGTCTCCTAATCAGCCCCAGCATTTT.

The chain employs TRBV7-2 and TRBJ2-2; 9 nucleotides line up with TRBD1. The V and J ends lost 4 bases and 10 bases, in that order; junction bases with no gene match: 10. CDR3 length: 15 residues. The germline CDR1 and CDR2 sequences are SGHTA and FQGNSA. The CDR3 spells CASSSNRGRRSELFF. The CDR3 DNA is TGTGCCAGCAGCTCAAACAGGGGGCGTAGGTCGGAGCTGTTTTTT.

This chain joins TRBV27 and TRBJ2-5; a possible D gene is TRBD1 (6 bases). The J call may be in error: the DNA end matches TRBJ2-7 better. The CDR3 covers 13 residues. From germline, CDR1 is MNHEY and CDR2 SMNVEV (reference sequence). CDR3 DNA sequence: TGTGCCAGCAAACGGGACATCTCCTACGAGCAGTACTTC. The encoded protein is CASKRDISYEQYF.

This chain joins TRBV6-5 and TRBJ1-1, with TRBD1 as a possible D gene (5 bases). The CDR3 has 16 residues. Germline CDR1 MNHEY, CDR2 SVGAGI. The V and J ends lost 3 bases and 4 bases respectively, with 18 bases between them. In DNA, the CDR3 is TGTGCCAGCAGTTATGTTTGGCAAGGGGCCGGCACTGAAGCTTTCTTT. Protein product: CASSYVWQGAGTEAFF.

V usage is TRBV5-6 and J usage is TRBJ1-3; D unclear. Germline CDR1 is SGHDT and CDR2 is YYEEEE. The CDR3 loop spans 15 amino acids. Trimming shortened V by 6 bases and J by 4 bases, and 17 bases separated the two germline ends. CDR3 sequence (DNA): TGTGCCAGCACCCTAGATAGAGGAATCGGAAACACCATATATTTT. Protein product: CASTLDRGIGNTIYF.

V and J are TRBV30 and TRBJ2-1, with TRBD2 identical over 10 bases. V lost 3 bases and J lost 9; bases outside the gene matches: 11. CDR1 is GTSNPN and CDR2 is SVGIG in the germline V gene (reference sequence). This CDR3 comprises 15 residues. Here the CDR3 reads CAWRGGASGRTEQFF. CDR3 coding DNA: TGTGCCTGGAGGGGGGGGGCTAGCGGGAGAACTGAGCAGTTCTTC.

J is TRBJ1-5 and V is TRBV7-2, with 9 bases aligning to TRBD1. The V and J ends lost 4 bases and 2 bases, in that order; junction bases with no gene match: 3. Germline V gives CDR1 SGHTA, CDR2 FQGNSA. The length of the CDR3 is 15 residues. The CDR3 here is CASSSDRGGNQPQHF. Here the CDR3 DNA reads TGTGCCAGCAGCTCGGACAGGGGAGGCAATCAGCCCCAGCATTTT. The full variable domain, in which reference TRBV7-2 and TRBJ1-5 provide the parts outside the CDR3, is GAGVSQSPSNKVTEKGKDVELRCDPISGHTALYWYRQSLGQGLEFLIYFQGNSAPDKSGLPSDRFSAERTGGSVSTLTIQRTQQEDSAVYLCASSSDRGGNQPQHFGDGTRLSIL.

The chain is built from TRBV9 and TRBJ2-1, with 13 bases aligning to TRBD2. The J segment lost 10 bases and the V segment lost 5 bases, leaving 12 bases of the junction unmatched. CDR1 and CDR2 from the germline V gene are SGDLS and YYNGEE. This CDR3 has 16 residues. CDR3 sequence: CASRGPGLAGYGEQFF. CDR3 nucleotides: TGTGCCAGCAGAGGACCGGGACTAGCGGGATACGGGGAGCAGTTCTTC.